These 29 T cell receptor beta chains came from one sample sequenced in a study of T cell responses to AZD1222 COVID-19 vaccine. Repertoires were generated with immunoSEQ multiplex PCR, while TCRdb's copy carries only in-frame clones and drops some. The sample has approximately 190,000 clones; more than 90% are singletons. The sequencing used peripheral blood, collected 28 days after the second dose of the MenACWY control vaccine. These receptors all come from an adult who received the MenACWY meningococcal vaccine as a control.

The rearrangement joins TRBV20-1 to TRBJ1-2; no reliable D call. Germline V gene data show CDR1 as DFQATT and CDR2 as SNEGSKA (reference sequence). V lost 3 bases and J 0 bases, leaving 20 bases between the germline ends. This CDR3 spans 17 amino acids. CDR3 nucleotide sequence: TGCAGTGCTAGTCTAGTGAGGGCCCTAGAAGCTAACTATGGCTACACCTTC. Amino acid sequence: CSASLVRALEANYGYTF.

This rearrangement joins TRBV19 to TRBJ1-5; a weak D match, TRBD1 (5 bases). The CDR3 totals 18 residues. Deletions cut 7 bases from V and 3 bases from J, with 25 bases between. Germline CDR1 and CDR2: LNHDA and SQIVND (reference sequence). The chain's CDR3 is CASTLQGRIAYDNQPQHF. CDR3 DNA: TGTGCCAGTACCCTCCAGGGTAGGATTGCGTACGACAATCAGCCCCAGCATTTT. Full variable domain (rest looked up from reference TRBV19 and TRBJ1-5): DGGITQSPKYLFRKEGQNVTLSCEQNLNHDAMYWYRQDPGQGLRLIYYSQIVNDFQKGDIAEGYSVSREKKESFPLTVTSAQKNPTAFYLCASTLQGRIAYDNQPQHFGDGTRLSIL.

The chain is built from TRBV5-1 and TRBJ1-6; no firm D call. The CDR3 loop spans 16 amino acids. The germline V gene encodes CDR1 SGHRS and CDR2 YFSETQ. V was clipped by 0 bases and J by 9 bases, with 16 bases between them. The CDR3 DNA follows: TGCGCCAGCAGCTTGGAATTCGTCGCGACCGTTTCACCCCTCCACTTT. Translating it yields CASSLEFVATVSPLHF.

This clone was picked up a small number of times. This sequence joins TRBV9 and TRBJ2-1; D is possibly TRBD1 (5 bases). CDR3 length equals 15 residues. Germline-derived CDR1 and CDR2 are SGDLS and YYNGEE. V was pared by 0 bases and J by 5 bases, with 12 bases between. CDR3 bases: TGTGCCAGCAGCGTAGCTATCAGGGCTCACAATGAGCAGTTCTTC. It specifies CASSVAIRAHNEQFF. Full variable domain (missing parts from reference TRBV9 and TRBJ2-1): DSGVTQTPKHLITATGQRVTLRCSPRSGDLSVYWYQQSLDQGLQFLIQYYNGEERAKGNILERFSAQQFPDLHSELNLSSLELGDSALYFCASSVAIRAHNEQFFGPGTRLTVL.

This chain connects TRBV29-1 to TRBJ1-5; possible D gene TRBD1, 6 bases. The V gene's germline CDR1 is SQVTM and CDR2 ANQGSEA. There are 13 residues in the CDR3. The V end lost 4 bases, the J end lost 6 bases, and 13 bases lay between the germline ends. CDR3 DNA sequence: TGCAGCGTTGGAGAAAGGGGGGCTCAGCCCCAGCATTTT. Translation gives CSVGERGAQPQHF.

This chain's CDR3 is CASSLAGSYEQYF. CDR3 nucleotide sequence: TGTGCCAGCAGCTTGGCCGGGTCCTACGAGCAGTACTTC. J is TRBJ2-7 and V is TRBV5-6; unclear D gene. The CDR3 is 13 residues long. Trimming pared 0 bases from V and 1 base from J, leaving 5 bases between. The germline V gene encodes CDR1 SGHDT and CDR2 YYEEEE.

This sequence joins TRBV15 and TRBJ1-6, with unresolved D. Per the germline V gene, CDR1 is LNHNV and CDR2 is YYDKDF (reference sequence). The CDR3 loop spans 12 amino acids. The V end was cut by 5 bases, the J end by 9 bases, with 8 bases between. The DNA of the CDR3 is TGTGCCACCAGCGCGGGGAGTTCACCCCTCCACTTT. Translation gives CATSAGSSPLHF. Using reference TRBV15 and TRBJ1-6 for the parts outside the CDR3, the full variable domain is DAMVIQNPRYQVTQFGKPVTLSCSQTLNHNVMYWYQQKSSQAPKLLFHYYDKDFNNEADTPDNFQSRRPNTSFCFLDIRSPGLGDTAMYLCATSAGSSPLHFGNGTRLTVT.

The V and J genes are TRBV5-8 and TRBJ2-1; D ambiguous. Trimming cost V 5 bases and J 10 bases, with 13 bases left between them. The CDR3 extends over 12 amino acids. CDR1 is SGHTS, CDR2 YDEGEE, per germline. The CDR3 DNA is TGTGCCAGCAGATTCCGACCCCAGGAGCAGTTCTTC. Protein: CASRFRPQEQFF.

The chain has TRBV6-4 and TRBJ2-2; D uncertain. This CDR3 contains 14 residues. Trimming removed 10 bases at V and 8 bases at J, with 20 bases between. Germline V gene sequence: CDR1 MRHNA, CDR2 SNTAGT. CDR3 in amino acids: CAIRLQVNGGELFF. As DNA, the CDR3 is TGTGCCATCCGTCTGCAAGTCAATGGTGGGGAGCTGTTTTTT.

This clone was found once. This chain connects TRBV7-9 to TRBJ2-5; 7 bases are shared with TRBD2. Germline CDR1 reads SEHNR; CDR2 reads FQNEAQ (reference sequence). The CDR3 runs to 16 residues. V was clipped by 3 bases and J by 5 bases; unmatched bases: 12. CDR3 sequence reads: CASSLTTPAGWETQYF. For the CDR3, the DNA is TGTGCCAGCAGCTTGACGACTCCAGCGGGGTGGGAGACCCAGTACTTC.

The V gene is TRBV5-6, the J gene TRBJ1-6; D gene uncertain. Germline V gene lookup returns CDR1 SGHDT and CDR2 YYEEEE. CDR3 length: 16 residues. V lost 0 bases and J 7 bases, leaving 14 bases between the germline ends. The CDR3 DNA sequence: TGTGCCAGCAGCTTGGGGTTGGCGGGGTGGAATTCACCCCTCCACTTT. Residues: CASSLGLAGWNSPLHF.

The chain has TRBV5-6 and TRBJ2-7; no clear D gene. Germline V gene sequence: CDR1 SGHDT, CDR2 YYEEEE. Trimming left V 4 bases short and J 2 bases short, with 13 bases between. The CDR3 runs 14 residues. For the CDR3, the DNA is TGTGCCAGCAGCCAAGTGGATGGGGCCTACGAGCAGTACTTC. Encoded protein: CASSQVDGAYEQYF.

The chain recombines TRBV28 with TRBJ1-4; no clear D. Germline V CDR1 and CDR2: MDHEN, SYDVKM. V was trimmed by 7 bases and J by 7 bases, leaving 7 bases between them. This CDR3 region has 11 residues. The CDR3 loop is CASKDGEKLFF. The CDR3 DNA sequence: TGTGCCAGCAAGGACGGTGAAAAACTGTTTTTT.

The chain joins TRBV5-4 to TRBJ1-1, with D unresolved. V was pared by 0 bases and J by 0 bases, with 6 bases between. CDR1 is SGHNT and CDR2 is YYREEE in the germline V gene (reference sequence). This CDR3 is 14 amino acids long. The CDR3 nucleotides read TGTGCCAGCAGCTTGGGGGGTCTGAACACTGAAGCTTTCTTT. It specifies CASSLGGLNTEAFF.

V and J are TRBV9 and TRBJ2-1, with a possible D match to TRBD2 (6 bases). The CDR3 runs to 15 residues. CDR1 and CDR2 (germline): SGDLS, YYNGEE. With 5 bases removed from V and 8 bases from J, the gap between germline ends came to 20 bases. CDR3 in DNA: TGTGCCAGCAGTCCCAGCGGGCTAATCGGGGATGAGCAGTTCTTC. This codes for CASSPSGLIGDEQFF.

The chain joins TRBV9 to TRBJ2-1; D is perhaps TRBD2 (5 bases). The CDR3 runs 15 residues. From germline, CDR1 is SGDLS and CDR2 YYNGEE. Trimming removed 2 bases at V and 5 bases at J, with 14 bases between. The CDR3 region is CASSVGVARDNEQFF. In DNA, the CDR3 is TGTGCCAGCAGCGTTGGGGTAGCGAGAGACAATGAGCAGTTCTTC.

CDR3: CASSGTGGYSNQPQHF. The DNA for the CDR3 is TGTGCCAGCAGTGGGACAGGAGGCTATAGCAATCAGCCCCAGCATTTT. The chain has TRBV6-6 and TRBJ1-5; TRBD1 matches at 8 bases. The CDR3 runs 16 residues. The germline V gene has CDR1 MNHNY and CDR2 SVGAGI (reference sequence). With 5 bases clipped from V and 0 bases from J, the junction kept 6 bases outside the gene matches.

The rearrangement uses TRBV29-1 and TRBJ1-2, with D maybe TRBD1 (5 bases). Per germline, CDR1 SQVTM and CDR2 ANQGSEA. Between the trimmed V and J ends, which lost 6 bases and 6 bases, there was a span of 20 bases. This CDR3 has 14 residues. The CDR3 is CSVPPRGVGDGYTF. The CDR3 DNA sequence: TGCAGCGTGCCTCCACGGGGGGTTGGGGATGGCTACACCTTC.

The V call is TRBV29-1, the J call TRBJ1-2; 8 nucleotides align to TRBD1. Germline V lookup: CDR1 SQVTM, CDR2 ANQGSEA. The junction had 9 bases not matched to a gene; V was cut back by 6 bases and J by 9 bases. The CDR3 is made up of 12 amino acids. CDR3 protein: CSVLTGARSYTF. CDR3 nucleotide sequence: TGCAGCGTATTGACAGGGGCAAGAAGCTACACCTTC.

This sequence joins TRBV11-3 and TRBJ1-4; weak D call: TRBD1 (5 bases). Trimming shortened V by 5 bases and J by 7 bases, and 17 bases separated the two germline ends. The germline V gene encodes CDR1 SGHNT and CDR2 YENEEA. CDR3 length equals 15 residues. CDR3 loop: CASSPTGTTREKLFF. CDR3 bases: TGTGCCAGCAGCCCCACCGGGACGACGCGTGAAAAACTGTTTTTT. Combining the CDR3 with reference TRBV11-3 and TRBJ1-4 gives the whole variable domain EAGVVQSPRYKIIEKKQPVAFWCNPISGHNTLYWYLQNLGQGPELLIRYENEEAVDDSQLPKDRFSAERLKGVDSTLKIQPAELGDSAVYLCASSPTGTTREKLFFGSGTQLSVL.

The CDR3 region is CASSQTRRGGAFYNEQFF. The CDR3 region has the DNA TGCGCCAGCAGCCAAACGAGGCGGGGAGGGGCCTTCTACAATGAGCAGTTCTTC. This chain uses TRBV4-3 with TRBJ2-1; 7 bases line up with TRBD2. The germline CDR1 and CDR2 sequences are LGHNA and YSLEER. Trimming removed 2 bases from V and 3 bases from J; junction bases left unmatched: 13. The CDR3 consists of 18 residues.

V is TRBV7-8 and J is TRBJ1-1; no clear D. The CDR3 is made up of 14 amino acids. The ends were cut back, 0 bases at V and 0 bases at J, with 5 bases in the middle. Germline-derived CDR1 and CDR2 are SGHVS and FQNEAQ. This CDR3 reads CASSLAALNTEAFF. Here the CDR3 DNA reads TGTGCCAGCAGCTTAGCTGCCTTGAACACTGAAGCTTTCTTT.

This clone was seen just once. The chain links TRBV5-4 to TRBJ1-1, with D unclear. The CDR3 has 14 residues. CDR1 SGHNT and CDR2 YYREEE come from the germline V gene (reference sequence). Deletions cut 4 bases from V and 5 bases from J, with 15 bases between. CDR3: CASSREGGRTEAFF. The CDR3 nucleotides are TGTGCCAGCAGCCGGGAGGGTGGGAGGACTGAAGCTTTCTTT.

This chain uses TRBV25-1 with TRBJ2-2, with 12 bases fitting TRBD2. Per germline, CDR1 MGHDK and CDR2 SYGVNS. The CDR3 loop spans 17 amino acids. Unmatched junction bases numbered 9, after V lost 3 bases and J lost 7 bases. CDR3 amino acids: CASSDPLGLAGYGELFF. CDR3 DNA sequence: TGTGCCAGCAGTGACCCCCTCGGACTAGCGGGATACGGGGAGCTGTTTTTT.

The rearrangement links TRBV19 to TRBJ2-5; D is uncertain. V lost 8 bases and J lost 5, with 12 bases in between. This CDR3 is built from 12 residues. Per the germline V gene, CDR1 is LNHDA and CDR2 is SQIVND (reference sequence). CDR3 in DNA: TGTGCCAGTGGCGCACCGCGGGAGACCCAGTACTTC. Protein sequence: CASGAPRETQYF.

V is TRBV5-5 and J is TRBJ2-7, with a possible D match to TRBD2 (5 bases). The CDR3 is 15 residues long. CDR1 is SGHKS, CDR2 YYEKEE, per germline (reference sequence). The ends were cut back, 2 bases at V and 0 bases at J, with 12 bases in the middle. CDR3 residues: CASSLGLASSYEQYF. CDR3 DNA: TGTGCCAGCAGCTTAGGTCTAGCTAGCTCCTACGAGCAGTACTTC.

This chain connects TRBV3-1 (or the pseudogene TRBV3-2) to TRBJ1-1, with 8 bases lining up with TRBD1. The CDR3 runs to 14 residues. CDR1 is LGHDT and CDR2 is YNNKEL in the germline V gene (reference sequence). With V trimmed by 3 bases and J by 7 bases, 7 bases remained unmatched. The CDR3, as DNA: TGTGCCAGCAGCCAGGGACAGGCATTAGGTGAAGCTTTCTTT. This sequence encodes CASSQGQALGEAFF.

The J gene is TRBJ2-1, the V gene TRBV27; 7 bases map to TRBD1. The CDR3 sequence is 13 residues long. Trimming removed 4 bases from V and 14 bases from J; junction bases left unmatched: 11. CDR1 and CDR2 (germline): MNHEY, SMNVEV (reference sequence). The DNA for the CDR3 is TGTGCCAGCAGTTCCCTCGGGACAGTGGGGGAGTTCTTC. Its protein is CASSSLGTVGEFF.

This rearrangement joins TRBV19 to TRBJ2-6; D might be TRBD1 (6 bases). The CDR3 contains 19 residues. V lost 5 bases and J lost 0, with 20 bases in between. The germline V gene encodes CDR1 LNHDA and CDR2 SQIVND (reference sequence). The CDR3 sequence: CASSFWVRGLSSGANVLTF. The CDR3 DNA sequence: TGTGCCAGTAGTTTTTGGGTCAGGGGTTTAAGCTCTGGGGCCAACGTCCTGACTTTC.